Below are 28 T cell receptor beta chains sequenced from a single sample in a study of blood T cell repertoires in COVID-19 (dated by TCRdb to 2019 to 2021). The library was built by means of the immunoSEQ multiplex PCR assay. The table comes from immuneACCESS by way of TCRdb, which keeps in-frame sequences with V and J called. Part of the clones is missing from these tables; in studies checked, under half for an unresolved V gene and the rest for unknown reasons. The sample records approximately 290,000 clones, about 80% of which are singletons. The top ten constitute approximately 14% of the sample. Sequenced material: peripheral blood. The receptors shown here come from a person aged 65-85 years with COVID-19, enrolled during active disease.

J is TRBJ2-5 and V is TRBV5-8, with a tentative D call TRBD1 (5 bases). V lost 0 bases and J lost 6, with 12 bases in between. The CDR3 has 14 amino acids. Per the germline V gene, CDR1 is SGHTS and CDR2 is YDEGEE. This CDR3 is CASSLGQGRQTQYF. CDR3 in DNA: TGTGCCAGCAGCTTGGGCCAGGGCAGGCAGACCCAGTACTTC.

V gene TRBV6-5 combines with J gene TRBJ2-5; 9 bases are shared with TRBD1. The V and J ends lost 10 bases and 5 bases, in that order; junction bases with no gene match: 8. Germline V gene sequence: CDR1 MNHEY, CDR2 SVGAGI. The CDR3 consists of 13 residues. The CDR3 DNA sequence: TGTGCCACCCGGACAGGGGTGAGGGAGACCCAGTACTTC. It specifies CATRTGVRETQYF.

This chain uses TRBV7-6 with TRBJ2-1, with TRBD1 identical over 10 bases. This CDR3 has 18 residues. Germline CDR1 reads SGHVS; CDR2 reads FNYEAQ. J lost 3 bases, V lost 7 bases, and 15 bases had no gene match. The DNA of the CDR3 is TGTGCCAGCATTTCCGGGACAGGGGTGTCTAGCGGCTACAATGAGCAGTTCTTC. The encoded protein is CASISGTGVSSGYNEQFF.

The chain recombines TRBV6-4 with TRBJ2-3; D gene unclear. With 4 bases removed from V and 4 bases from J, the gap between germline ends came to 12 bases. CDR1 is MRHNA and CDR2 is SNTAGT in the germline V gene. This CDR3 is built from 14 residues. This CDR3 reads CASSVLSSSDTQYF. The CDR3 DNA follows: TGTGCCAGCAGTGTCCTTTCGTCCTCAGATACGCAGTATTTT.

The chain links TRBV29-1 to TRBJ2-7; 11 nucleotides line up with TRBD1. The CDR3 is made up of 12 amino acids. Germline CDR1 is SQVTM and CDR2 is ANQGSEA. The V segment lost 7 bases and the J segment 7 bases; nucleotides outside the gene matches: 6. CDR3: CSAGQGASEQYF. The CDR3 DNA follows: TGCAGCGCAGGACAGGGGGCAAGTGAGCAGTACTTC.

This clone was seen just once. The CDR3 nucleotides are TGTGCCAGCAGTGGGCTCGCAGGGGTCCAAGAGACCCAGTACTTC. Its translation is CASSGLAGVQETQYF. The genes are TRBV2 and TRBJ2-5, with D possibly matching TRBD1 (6 bases). Trimming left V 4 bases short and J 1 base short, with 13 bases between. This CDR3 spans 15 amino acids. The germline V gene encodes CDR1 SNHLY and CDR2 FYNNEI.

The gene calls are TRBV3-1 (or the pseudogene TRBV3-2) and TRBJ2-1, with D perhaps matching TRBD2 (6 bases). V dropped 1 base and J dropped 5 bases, with 15 bases sitting between them. The CDR3 sequence is 16 residues long. Germline values: CDR1 LGHDT, CDR2 YNNKEL (reference sequence). The DNA for the CDR3 is TGTGCCAGCAGCCAAGTTCGGGAGCGCCCGGACAATGAGCAGTTCTTC. Translation gives CASSQVRERPDNEQFF.

The chain uses TRBV2 and TRBJ2-1; perhaps TRBD2 as D (5 bases). Germline V gene sequence: CDR1 SNHLY, CDR2 FYNNEI. The CDR3 spans 15 residues. V gave up 2 bases and J gave up 9 bases, with 17 bases separating them. CDR3 in amino acids: CASSESEVRVLEQFF. Here the CDR3 DNA reads TGTGCCAGCAGTGAAAGTGAAGTGAGGGTGCTTGAGCAGTTCTTC. Looking up the rest from reference TRBV2 and TRBJ2-1 gives the full variable domain: EPEVTQTPSHQVTQMGQEVILRCVPISNHLYFYWYRQILGQKVEFLVSFYNNEISEKSEIFDDQFSVERPDGSNFTLKIRSTKLEDSAMYFCASSESEVRVLEQFFGPGTRLTVL.

The V gene is TRBV6-5, the J gene TRBJ1-2, with D tentatively TRBD1 (5 bases). Germline CDR1 and CDR2: MNHEY and SVGAGI. With 7 bases removed from V and 4 bases from J, the gap between germline ends came to 13 bases. This CDR3 has 13 residues. CDR3 region: CASKRSQGYGYTF. The CDR3 DNA sequence: TGTGCCAGCAAAAGGAGCCAGGGCTATGGCTACACCTTC.

The chain couples TRBV7-2 to TRBJ2-3, with 7 bases identical to TRBD2. The CDR3 runs 19 residues. V shed 2 bases, J shed 4 bases, and the junction held 18 bases outside the gene matches. From germline, CDR1 is SGHTA and CDR2 FQGNSA. Written as DNA, the CDR3 is TGTGCCAGCAGCTTATTGGACGATCCCAGCGGGGACCGCGCAGATACGCAGTATTTT. Translation gives CASSLLDDPSGDRADTQYF.

This chain joins TRBV28 and TRBJ1-2, with D maybe TRBD1 (6 bases). V lost 5 bases to trimming and J lost 10 bases, with 14 bases between them. CDR3 length: 12 amino acids. The germline gives CDR1 MDHEN, CDR2 SYDVKM. The CDR3 coding sequence is TGTGCCAGCAGTCAAAACAGGGATACCTACACCTTC. Residues: CASSQNRDTYTF.

V usage is TRBV7-9 and J usage is TRBJ2-7; D call uncertain. Germline CDR1 is SEHNR and CDR2 is FQNEAQ (reference sequence). V gave up 4 bases and J gave up 2 bases, with 9 bases separating them. The CDR3 runs to 13 residues. CDR3: CASSSSGTYEQYF. Written as DNA, the CDR3 is TGTGCCAGCAGCTCTTCAGGTACCTACGAGCAGTACTTC.

This clone has at least ten counts. The genes are TRBV6-4 and TRBJ2-3, with D maybe TRBD2 (6 bases). Germline V lookup: CDR1 MRHNA, CDR2 SNTAGT. The CDR3 has 15 residues. Trimming stripped 4 bases from V and 4 bases from J, with 15 bases between. The CDR3 sequence is CASSVTSSDPDTQYF. The CDR3 DNA sequence: TGTGCCAGCAGTGTGACTAGTTCCGACCCAGATACGCAGTATTTT.

This clone has just one count. The chain recombines TRBV5-4 with TRBJ2-1, with D possibly being TRBD1 (6 bases). Germline V gives CDR1 SGHNT, CDR2 YYREEE (reference sequence). CDR3 length: 15 residues. The V end lost 5 bases, the J end lost 6 bases, and 18 bases lay between the germline ends. The CDR3 loop is CASSREMGATNEQFF. The CDR3 region has the DNA TGTGCCAGCAGTCGTGAGATGGGGGCAACCAATGAGCAGTTCTTC.

J is TRBJ1-3 and V is TRBV9; maybe TRBD1 (5 bases). The CDR3 totals 14 residues. The germline V gene encodes CDR1 SGDLS and CDR2 YYNGEE. V shed 6 bases and J shed 2 bases, with 12 bases lying between them. CDR3 nucleotides: TGTGCCAGCACCAGTGGGGGGGCTGGAAACACCATATATTTT. It codes for CASTSGGAGNTIYF.

The CDR3 DNA reads as TGTGCCTGGAGTGGCGGGACAGGGGGTTTCTACGAGCAGTACTTC. Protein sequence: CAWSGGTGGFYEQYF. The rearrangement joins TRBV30 to TRBJ2-7; 11 nucleotides align to TRBD1. The CDR3 loop spans 15 amino acids. Losses at the gene ends were 1 base for V and 3 bases for J; bases not matched to a gene: 5. Germline V gene data show CDR1 as GTSNPN and CDR2 as SVGIG (reference sequence).

This chain joins TRBV5-1 and TRBJ1-4, with a tentative D call TRBD1 (6 bases). Germline CDR1 SGHRS, CDR2 YFSETQ. This CDR3 is 15 amino acids long. V lost 4 bases and J 0 bases, leaving 10 bases between the germline ends. The CDR3 region is CASSATGTTNEKLFF. The CDR3 DNA reads as TGCGCCAGCAGCGCAACAGGGACAACTAATGAAAAACTGTTTTTT.

V gene TRBV5-4 combines with J gene TRBJ2-5, with TRBD1 matching 7 bases. With V trimmed by 4 bases and J by 5 bases, 11 bases remained unmatched. CDR3 size: 15 residues. Germline-derived CDR1 and CDR2 are SGHNT and YYREEE (reference sequence). CDR3 nucleotides: TGTGCCAGCAGCAAACAAATTACAGGGGTGGAGACCCAGTACTTC. It translates to CASSKQITGVETQYF.

The gene calls are TRBV3-1 (or the pseudogene TRBV3-2) and TRBJ2-2; D is ambiguous. V lost 1 base, J lost 6 bases, and 3 bases lay in between. Germline values: CDR1 LGHDT, CDR2 YNNKEL (reference sequence). The CDR3 has 12 amino acids. DNA of the CDR3: TGTGCCAGCAGCCAAGGGCCCGGGGAGCTGTTTTTT. Translated: CASSQGPGELFF.

The rearrangement uses TRBV18 and TRBJ1-1, with TRBD1 matching over 11 bases. J was trimmed by 2 bases and V by 3 bases; bases with no gene match: 2. The CDR3 extends over 15 amino acids. Germline CDR1 KGHSH, CDR2 LQKENI. Here the CDR3 DNA reads TGTGCCAGCTCACCCGGGACAGGGGGAAACACTGAAGCTTTCTTT. Its translation is CASSPGTGGNTEAFF.

The chain recombines TRBV7-3 with TRBJ2-1, with D maybe TRBD1 (5 bases). The CDR3 sequence is 14 residues long. V was trimmed by 6 bases and J by 4 bases, leaving 13 bases between them. Germline values: CDR1 SGHTA, CDR2 FQGTGA. In DNA, the CDR3 is TGTGCCAGCAGTAGGGGATACCCTTACAATGAGCAGTTCTTC. This gives the protein CASSRGYPYNEQFF.

DNA for the CDR3: TGTGCCAGCAGCTTAGCGGGGCTGATTTACGAGCAGTACTTC. Its translation is CASSLAGLIYEQYF. J is TRBJ2-7 and V is TRBV11-1; tentative D call: TRBD1 (5 bases). With 0 bases removed from V and 4 bases from J, the gap between germline ends came to 10 bases. Germline-derived CDR1 and CDR2 are SGHAT and FQDESV (reference sequence). The CDR3 length is 14 residues.

The J gene is TRBJ1-1, the V gene TRBV7-6; D is unclear. The V gene's germline CDR1 is SGHVS and CDR2 FNYEAQ. The CDR3 consists of 17 residues. V gave up 5 bases and J gave up 3 bases, with 22 bases separating them. CDR3 sequence: CASSLNGEGGVDTEAFF. CDR3 bases: TGTGCCAGCAGCCTTAACGGGGAGGGAGGAGTAGACACTGAAGCTTTCTTT. The full variable domain, rest sourced from reference TRBV7-6 and TRBJ1-1, is GAGVSQSPRYKVTKRGQDVALRCDPISGHVSLYWYRQALGQGPEFLTYFNYEAQQDKSGLPNDRFSAERPEGSISTLTIQRTEQRDSAMYRCASSLNGEGGVDTEAFFGQGTRLTVV.

This chain connects TRBV27 to TRBJ1-2, with TRBD1 identical over 10 bases. Per germline, CDR1 MNHEY and CDR2 SMNVEV (reference sequence). V trimming: 1 base; J trimming: 8 bases; junction bases outside the gene matches: 4. This CDR3 is 14 amino acids long. The CDR3 here is CASSLFGTGAGYTF. CDR3 in DNA: TGTGCCAGCAGTTTATTCGGGACAGGGGCGGGCTACACCTTC.

The chain has TRBV2 and TRBJ2-5, with D perhaps TRBD2 (5 bases). Germline values: CDR1 SNHLY, CDR2 FYNNEI. The CDR3 totals 13 residues. V was pared by 8 bases and J by 5 bases, with 15 bases between. Here the CDR3 DNA reads TGTGCCAGCCTCGACGGGATGGCGGAGACCCAGTACTTC. It specifies CASLDGMAETQYF.

V usage is TRBV4-2 and J usage is TRBJ2-1, with 10 bases fitting TRBD2. Germline CDR1 is LGHNA and CDR2 is YNFKEQ. This CDR3 comprises 18 residues. V was pared by 3 bases and J by 5 bases, with 13 bases of the junction left unmatched. CDR3 nucleotides: TGTGCCAGCAGCCAGAGGGGACTAGCGTCAGGGGTCGACAATGAGCAGTTCTTC. Translating gives CASSQRGLASGVDNEQFF.

The rearrangement uses TRBV29-1 and TRBJ2-2; 9 nucleotides align to TRBD2. Germline CDR1 and CDR2: SQVTM and ANQGSEA. The CDR3 extends over 14 amino acids. The V and J ends lost 7 bases and 0 bases, in that order; junction bases with no gene match: 3. The CDR3 nucleotides are TGCAGCGCTAGCGGGGAGACGAACACCGGGGAGCTGTTTTTT. Protein product: CSASGETNTGELFF.

The V gene is TRBV7-8, the J gene TRBJ2-2, with 8 bases identical to TRBD1. The germline CDR1 and CDR2 sequences are SGHVS and FQNEAQ. J gave up 5 bases and V 5 bases, and 7 bases lay outside the gene matches. The CDR3 extends over 15 amino acids. CDR3 in amino acids: CASSEDRAGTGELFF. Written as DNA, the CDR3 is TGTGCCAGCAGCGAGGACAGGGCCGGGACCGGGGAGCTGTTTTTT.